What follows is one T cell receptor (beta chain) and its context. Its antigen remains unknown. The data derive from a study of PD-1 blockade in classical Hodgkin lymphoma. Study-level background: Intravenous delivery of nivolumab at 3 mg/kg to patients occurred every 2 weeks. Study-wide results and limits: Researchers reported that CD4+ TCR diversity, though not CD8+, rose significantly by C4D1. Complete responders' diversity at baseline resembled that of newly diagnosed patients.

Libraries were prepared by immunoSEQ multiplex PCR; TCRdb keeps only in-frame clonotypes and omits some of them. In the table there are about 21,000 clones, roughly two thirds of which are singletons. The CDR3 is made up of 13 amino acids. Germline loops: CDR1 SGHRS, CDR2 YFSETQ. Trimming took off 6 bases at V and 5 bases at J, with 14 bases between the two ends. Every patient had relapsed following autologous stem cell transplantation, and cohorts differed in brentuximab vedotin exposure. This TCR came from a human donor with classical Hodgkin lymphoma. The gene calls are TRBV5-1 and TRBJ1-1, with D perhaps matching TRBD1 (5 bases). This material consisted of peripheral blood mononuclear cells (PBMCs), taken at baseline. Here the CDR3 DNA reads TGCGCCAGCACCCCACGGGAGGGGACTGAAGCTTTCTTT. This sequence encodes CASTPREGTEAFF.